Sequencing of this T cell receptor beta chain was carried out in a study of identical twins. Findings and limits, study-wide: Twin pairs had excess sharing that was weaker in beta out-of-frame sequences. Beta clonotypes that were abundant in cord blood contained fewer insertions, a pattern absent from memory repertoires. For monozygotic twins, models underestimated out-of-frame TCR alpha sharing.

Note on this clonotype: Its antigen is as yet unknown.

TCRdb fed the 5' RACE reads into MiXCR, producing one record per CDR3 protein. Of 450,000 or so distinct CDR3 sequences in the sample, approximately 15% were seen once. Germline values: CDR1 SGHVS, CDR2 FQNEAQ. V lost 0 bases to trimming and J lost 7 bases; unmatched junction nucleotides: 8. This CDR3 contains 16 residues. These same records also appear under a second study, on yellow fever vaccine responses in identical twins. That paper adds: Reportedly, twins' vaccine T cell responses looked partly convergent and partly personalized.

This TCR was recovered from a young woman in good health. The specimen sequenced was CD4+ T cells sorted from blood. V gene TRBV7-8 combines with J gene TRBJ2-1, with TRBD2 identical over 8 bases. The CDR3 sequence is CASSLAQGLGRNEQFF. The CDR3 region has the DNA TGTGCCAGCAGCTTAGCGCAGGGACTAGGGAGGAATGAGCAGTTCTTC.